This entry lists 5 T cell receptor beta chains sequenced from one sample in a study of blood T cell repertoires in COVID-19 (dated by TCRdb to between 2020 and 2021). The library was obtained by the immunoSEQ multiplex PCR assay. In TCRdb, the immuneACCESS table is reduced to in-frame sequences with V and J assigned. These tables do not hold every clone; where another copy was compared, an unresolved V gene accounts for under half, and the others remain unexplained. The sample table records under 150,000 clones; roughly 84% of these occur just once. The leading ten clones occupy approximately 3.6% of the sample. Sequenced input: peripheral blood. The receptor source for this set is a middle-aged man with acute or convalescent COVID-19.

The chain couples TRBV2 to TRBJ2-2, with 9 positions matching TRBD2. CDR3 length equals 16 residues. J lost 1 base, V lost 5 bases, and 5 bases had no gene match. Germline assignment: CDR1 SNHLY and CDR2 FYNNEI. In DNA form, the CDR3 reads TGTGCCAGCAGTACGACTAGCGGAGAGAACACCGGGGAGCTGTTTTTT. It yields the protein CASSTTSGENTGELFF.

This rearrangement joins TRBV5-1 to TRBJ2-2, with D hard to call. The CDR3 totals 14 residues. Trimming took 4 bases from V and 5 from J, leaving 12 bases between them. From germline, CDR1 is SGHRS and CDR2 YFSETQ. The DNA for the CDR3 is TGCGCCAGCAGCCTGGATCGTTCGACCGGGGAGCTGTTTTTT. Translation: CASSLDRSTGELFF.

This chain links TRBV9 with TRBJ1-3, with D possibly TRBD1 on 6 matching bases. CDR3 length: 16 amino acids. Germline CDR1 reads SGDLS; CDR2 reads YYNGEE. V was trimmed by 0 bases and J by 0 bases, leaving 10 bases between them. CDR3 DNA: TGTGCCAGCAGCGTAGGGACAGTTTCCTCTGGAAACACCATATATTTT. It specifies CASSVGTVSSGNTIYF.

The chain is built from TRBV5-4 and TRBJ1-3; the D gene is possibly TRBD1 (5 bases). CDR3 length: 14 amino acids. Germline assignment: CDR1 SGHNT and CDR2 YYREEE (reference sequence). Trimming removed 0 bases from V and 4 bases from J, with 8 bases in between. For the CDR3, the DNA is TGTGCCAGCAGCTTGGTGGGGCCCGGAAACACCATATATTTT. It encodes CASSLVGPGNTIYF. The complete variable domain, with remaining parts taken from reference TRBV5-4 and TRBJ1-3, reads ETGVTQSPTHLIKTRGQQVTLRCSSQSGHNTVSWYQQALGQGPQFIFQYYREEENGRGNFPPRFSGLQFPNYSSELNVNALELDDSALYLCASSLVGPGNTIYFGEGSWLTVV.

This chain links TRBV6-4 with TRBJ2-7, with 9 bases matching TRBD2. CDR3 length: 17 amino acids. Germline CDR1 and CDR2: MRHNA and SNTAGT. J gave up 0 bases and V 1 base, and 7 bases lay outside the gene matches. The CDR3 sequence is CASSDFPGLASSYEQYF. For the CDR3, the DNA is TGTGCCAGCAGTGACTTCCCGGGACTAGCTAGCTCCTACGAGCAGTACTTC.